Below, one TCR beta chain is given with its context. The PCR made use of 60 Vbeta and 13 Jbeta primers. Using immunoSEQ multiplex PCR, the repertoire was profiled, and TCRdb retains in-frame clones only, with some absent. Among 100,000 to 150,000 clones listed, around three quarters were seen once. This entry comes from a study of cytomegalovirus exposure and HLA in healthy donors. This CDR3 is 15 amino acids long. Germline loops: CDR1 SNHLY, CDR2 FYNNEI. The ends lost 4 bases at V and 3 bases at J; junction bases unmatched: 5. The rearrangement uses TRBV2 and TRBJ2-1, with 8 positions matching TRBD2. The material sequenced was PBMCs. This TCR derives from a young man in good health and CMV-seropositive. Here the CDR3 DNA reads TGTGCCAGCAGTGTAAGCGGGGGACTCTACAATGAGCAGTTCTTC. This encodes CASSVSGGLYNEQFF. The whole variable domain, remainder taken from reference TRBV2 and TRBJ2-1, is EPEVTQTPSHQVTQMGQEVILRCVPISNHLYFYWYRQILGQKVEFLVSFYNNEISEKSEIFDDQFSVERPDGSNFTLKIRSTKLEDSAMYFCASSVSGGLYNEQFFGPGTRLTVL.